The T cell receptor beta chain described here comes from a study of metastatic and nonmetastatic thyroid tumors. Thyroid surgery took place with no prior treatment in any patient. Notes on the study in general: Across blood and tumor, TCR beta diversity in malignant thyroid tumors was reportedly significantly higher than in benign nodules.

This clone ranks as medium-sized (0.01 to 0.1%). Its target is not known. TCRdb re-called the PCR reads through MiXCR. The table records some 25,000 clones, 22% of them present only once. V lost 5 bases and J lost 0, with 10 bases in between. CDR1 and CDR2 (germline): MRHNA, SNTAGT. This CDR3 comprises 15 residues. The rearrangement links TRBV6-4 to TRBJ2-2, with unresolved D. The clonotype comes from a female donor with papillary thyroid cancer or a benign thyroid nodule (not recorded which). Some clones in this sample may be carry-over from other donors' samples. Sequencing was performed on blood. CDR3 amino acids: CASSQESANTGELFF. The DNA of the CDR3 is TGTGCCAGCAGTCAGGAGTCCGCGAACACCGGGGAGCTGTTTTTT.